The 10 T cell receptor beta chains below all came from one sample that was sequenced in a study of cytomegalovirus exposure and HLA in healthy donors. PCR primers comprised 60 Vbeta and 13 Jbeta primers. Produced via immunoSEQ multiplex PCR; TCRdb's table is partial and in-frame only. The profile shows around 140,000 clones, approximately 74% of them singletons. Sequences were obtained from PBMCs. The receptors shown here come from a male donor in good health and CMV-seronegative.

The chain employs TRBV9 and TRBJ2-7; TRBD2 aligns across 12 bases. V lost 5 bases to trimming and J lost 0 bases; unmatched junction nucleotides: 3. The CDR3 spans 15 residues. Germline V CDR1 and CDR2: SGDLS, YYNGEE. CDR3 bases: TGTGCCAGCAGTGAGGGACTAGCGGGCTCCTACGAGCAGTACTTC. Translation gives CASSEGLAGSYEQYF.

The V gene is TRBV7-9, the J gene TRBJ2-7, with D maybe TRBD2 (5 bases). The CDR3 contains 13 residues. V dropped 1 base and J dropped 6 bases, with 10 bases sitting between them. CDR1 is SEHNR, CDR2 FQNEAQ, per germline (reference sequence). This CDR3 reads CASSLGGYREQYF. In DNA, the CDR3 is TGTGCCAGCAGCTTAGGCGGGTATCGCGAGCAGTACTTC.

This clone was observed a few times. V and J are TRBV2 and TRBJ2-7; no firm D call. CDR1 and CDR2 (germline): SNHLY, FYNNEI. Trimming left V 4 bases short and J 2 bases short, with 9 bases between. This CDR3 spans 13 amino acids. The CDR3 protein is CASSVGATYEQYF. The CDR3 bases are TGTGCCAGCAGTGTAGGAGCTACCTACGAGCAGTACTTC.

The CDR3 DNA reads as TGTGCAAGTCGCCCCCCCCGGGACAGTGGATGCTCTGGGGCCAACGTCCTGACTTTC. Translated, it gives CASRPPRDSGCSGANVLTF. This chain connects TRBV12-2 to TRBJ2-6; TRBD1, the D gene given by the table, was not confirmed from the DNA. TRBV12-2 is recorded as a pseudogene. There are 19 residues in the CDR3.

This clone has a handful of counts. This rearrangement joins TRBV6-5 to TRBJ2-7, with 7 bases matching TRBD1. The CDR3 sequence is 12 residues long. J gave up 3 bases and V 10 bases, and 6 bases lay outside the gene matches. Germline CDR1 is MNHEY and CDR2 is SVGAGI. The CDR3 sequence: CATSGTDYEQYF. In DNA form, the CDR3 reads TGTGCCACCTCCGGGACAGACTACGAGCAGTACTTC.

The V and J genes are TRBV5-5 and TRBJ1-1; no definite D call. V was trimmed by 6 bases and J by 7 bases, leaving 16 bases between them. The CDR3 covers 13 residues. Germline CDR1 SGHKS, CDR2 YYEKEE (reference sequence). Written as DNA, the CDR3 is TGTGCCAGCAACGAAGCCTACGGGGATGAAGCTTTCTTT. This translates into CASNEAYGDEAFF.

The chain is built from TRBV9 and TRBJ1-5, with a weak D call TRBD1 (5 bases). Between the trimmed V and J ends, which lost 4 bases and 3 bases, there was a span of 14 bases. Germline V gene sequence: CDR1 SGDLS, CDR2 YYNGEE. The CDR3 contains 15 residues. The CDR3 bases are TGTGCCAGCAGCCGAGACAGCAATTTCAATCAGCCCCAGCATTTT. Translating it yields CASSRDSNFNQPQHF.

This clone has only a few counts. Mismatch with germline at one junction end may stem from a read error. V is TRBV9 and J is TRBJ2-5, with D uncertain. This CDR3 is built from 13 residues. CDR1 and CDR2 (germline): SGDLS, YYNGEE. This CDR3 is CASSVGSQEAQYF. The CDR3 nucleotides are TGTGCCAGCAGCGTAGGTAGCCAAGAGGCCCAGTACTTC.

This chain joins TRBV5-3 and TRBJ1-3; the D is unclear. TRBV5-3 is an open reading frame whose function is uncertain. This CDR3 region has 15 residues. V lost 0 bases and J lost 3, with 10 bases in between. The CDR3 reads CARSLGVPGGNTIYF. The CDR3 DNA sequence: TGTGCCAGAAGCTTGGGGGTCCCGGGTGGAAACACCATATATTTT.

This chain uses TRBV6-5 with TRBJ2-7, with 8 bases identical to TRBD1. This CDR3 contains 12 residues. The J segment lost 3 bases and the V segment lost 6 bases, leaving 1 base of the junction unmatched. Looked up from germline, CDR1 is MNHEY and CDR2 is SVGAGI. The CDR3 DNA reads TGTGCCAGCAGCACAGGGGGCTACGAGCAGTACTTC. Protein sequence: CASSTGGYEQYF.